These 3 T cell receptor beta chains originate from one sample sequenced in a study of cytomegalovirus exposure and HLA in healthy donors. Assay: immunoSEQ multiplex PCR; the TCRdb copy retains only in-frame clones and omits some. The repertoire has roughly 130,000 clones, around nine tenths of them found once; the top ten carry roughly 1.4%. Specimen: PBMCs. The receptors derive from a man aged 25-45 years in good health and CMV-seronegative.

CDR3 coding DNA: TGTGCCAGCAGCCTAAGGGAGGCAGATACGCAGTATTTT. It encodes CASSLREADTQYF. The rearrangement uses TRBV7-3 and TRBJ2-3, with D maybe TRBD2 (6 bases). The CDR3 runs 13 residues. Germline CDR1 is SGHTA and CDR2 is FQGTGA. V was shortened by 5 bases and J by 4 bases, with 10 bases between the two germline ends.

The sample holds one count of this clone. The genes are TRBV27 and TRBJ1-2; D might be TRBD1 (5 bases). In germline, CDR1 is MNHEY, CDR2 SMNVEV (reference sequence). The CDR3 loop spans 14 amino acids. Trimming removed 5 bases at V and 6 bases at J, with 16 bases between. The chain's CDR3 is CASSPAGSINGYTF. CDR3 bases: TGTGCCAGCAGTCCAGCAGGGTCGATAAATGGCTACACCTTC.

The chain is built from TRBV5-1 and TRBJ2-3; 12 nucleotides align to TRBD2. V gave up 3 bases and J gave up 4 bases; unmatched junction bases: 6. The CDR3 length is 16 residues. CDR1 is SGHRS and CDR2 is YFSETQ in the germline V gene. The chain's CDR3 is CASSWKTSGSSDTQYF. As DNA, the CDR3 is TGCGCCAGCAGCTGGAAGACTAGCGGGAGCTCAGATACGCAGTATTTT.